This T cell receptor beta chain was identified in a study of human T cells and chemical hapten exposure. Study-wide context: Patches that contained 0.01% DPC were applied to the upper back and read at 6 days. Minor pooled library volume differences mainly drove per-sample TCR yield variation. Study results and caveats: TCRs exceeding 1 in 1000 frequency stayed unchanged with DPC sensitization.

There are a few counts of this clonotype. Its antigen remains unknown. TCRdb passed the RACE reads through MiXCR, listing each CDR3 protein once. The table has around 120,000 distinct CDR3 sequences, approximately 13% seen once. Specified time point: pre-sensitization, week 0. Sample treatment: therapeutic diphenylcyclopropenone sensitization with weekly scalp DPC. CDR1 and CDR2 from the germline V gene are MNHNS and SASEGT. V shed 4 bases and J shed 0 bases, with 14 bases lying between them. The CDR3 is 16 amino acids. The rearrangement joins TRBV6-1 to TRBJ2-3, with a weak D call TRBD1 (6 bases). This sequence originates from a woman aged 18-35 years with alopecia areata. Some clones in this sample may be carry-over from other donors' samples. Sequenced here: whole blood, sampled in connection with sensitization to the hapten diphenylcyclopropenone (DPC). CDR3 sequence: CASSGWTVVSTDTQYF. The CDR3 DNA reads as TGTGCCAGCAGTGGGTGGACAGTCGTTAGCACAGATACGCAGTATTTT.